This is a list of T cell receptor beta chains from one sample in a study of cytomegalovirus exposure and HLA in healthy donors. Using immunoSEQ multiplex PCR, the repertoire was profiled, and TCRdb retains in-frame clones only, with some absent. Among around 140,000 clones, 75% to 80% were seen once, and the ten largest hold about 1%. The sample consisted of PBMCs. The source is a male donor in good health and CMV-seronegative. Both conserved end residues are part of each CDR3. The order of the fields is V gene, J gene, CDR3 length, CDR3 protein.

TRBV4-1,TRBJ2-7,16,CASSQDSGTSIYEQYF
TRBV10-3,TRBJ1-1,14,CAIRDRGGTGKAFF
TRBV11-2,TRBJ1-3,14,CASSLDSSGNTIYF
TRBV6-6,TRBJ2-3,15,CASTARGASTDTQYF
TRBV6-1,TRBJ1-4,15,CATSGPGATNEKLFF
TRBV9,TRBJ2-7,14,CASSAGTGINEQYF
TRBV18,TRBJ1-2,16,CASSPRNGQATYGYTF
TRBV7-9,TRBJ1-5,14,CASSLGGGGQPQHF
TRBV7-8,TRBJ2-1,19,CASSLGDSFWVSSYNEQFF
TRBV2,TRBJ2-2,14,CASSESVARGELFF
TRBV19,TRBJ1-6,15,CASSISGQGDSPLHF
TRBV19,TRBJ2-2,17,CASSPPWDRGNTGELFF
TRBV30,TRBJ2-7,14,CACPRRDKPYEQYF
TRBV18,TRBJ2-7,13,CASSPSQGYEQYF
TRBV7-2,TRBJ2-7,14,CASSHAGTVSKQYF
TRBV5-1,TRBJ2-4,13,CASGGGRGDIQYF
TRBV13,TRBJ1-5,16,CASSLGAGGSNQPQHF
TRBV2,TRBJ1-3,14,CASSGAGPGNTIYF
TRBV7-9,TRBJ2-2,17,CASSRGTVDANTGELFF
TRBV29-1,TRBJ2-5,14,CSVGIGAGGETQYF
TRBV7-2,TRBJ1-2,16,CASSLANRPDFYGYTF
TRBV2,TRBJ2-5,13,CASSRDRQETQYF
TRBV27,TRBJ2-7,14,CASSFGAGDYGQYF
TRBV5-6,TRBJ1-1,16,CASSFKGRGRGTEAFF
TRBV2,TRBJ2-2,15,CASSEERGGTGELFF
TRBV11-2,TRBJ1-4,15,CASSFDRGKGEKLFF
TRBV7-2,TRBJ1-5,16,CASSFSISGSNQPQHF